The source of this T cell receptor (beta chain) is a study of blood T cell repertoires in COVID-19. The overall study: Italy, Spain and the United States were the sources of the convalescent and acute COVID-19 samples. The analysed material was cDNA or gDNA that came from T cells, B-cell-depleted T cells, or PBMCs.

Per the authors' pipeline: Amplification of reference gene primers provided the estimated nucleated cell counts. Assay used: immunoSEQ multiplex PCR; TCRdb lists only in-frame clones, some missing. The DNA gave D and trimming, while V, J and clone size come from that table. The sample yields 130,000 to 150,000 clones, 70% to 85% seen once. Trimming left V 8 bases short and J 4 bases short, with 14 bases between. The CDR3 spans 14 residues. Germline CDR1 LGHDT, CDR2 YNNKEL (reference sequence). The sequence was obtained from a man in his fifties or sixties with active or convalescent COVID-19. The sample taken for sequencing was peripheral blood. The gene calls are TRBV3-1 (or the pseudogene TRBV3-2) and TRBJ2-2; tentative D call: TRBD1 (5 bases). This chain's CDR3 is CASVGARATGELFF. CDR3 in DNA: TGTGCCAGCGTAGGGGCCAGGGCCACCGGGGAGCTGTTTTTT.